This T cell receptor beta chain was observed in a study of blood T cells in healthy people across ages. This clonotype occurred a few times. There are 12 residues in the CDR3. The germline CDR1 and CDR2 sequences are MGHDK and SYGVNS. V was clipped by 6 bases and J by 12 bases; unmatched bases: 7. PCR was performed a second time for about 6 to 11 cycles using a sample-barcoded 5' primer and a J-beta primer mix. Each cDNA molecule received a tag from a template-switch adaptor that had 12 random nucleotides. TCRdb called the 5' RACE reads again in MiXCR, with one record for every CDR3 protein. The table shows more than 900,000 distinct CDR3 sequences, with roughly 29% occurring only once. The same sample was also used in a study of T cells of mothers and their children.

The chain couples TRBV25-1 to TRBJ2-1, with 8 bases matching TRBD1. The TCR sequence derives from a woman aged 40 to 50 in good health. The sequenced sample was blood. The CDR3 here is CASRTQTGVQFF. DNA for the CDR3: TGTGCCAGCAGGACTCAGACAGGGGTGCAGTTCTTC. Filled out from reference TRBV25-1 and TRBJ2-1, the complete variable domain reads EADIYQTPRYLVIGTGKKITLECSQTMGHDKMYWYQQDPGMELHLIHYSYGVNSTEKGDLSSESTVSRIRTEHFPLTLESARPSHTSQYLCASRTQTGVQFFGPGTRLTVL.